This T cell receptor beta chain was sequenced for a study of cytomegalovirus exposure and HLA in healthy donors. Points from the study as a whole: What TCR beta sequences reportedly achieved was accurate prediction of HLA-A and HLA-B alleles in most subjects. Judged likely to be a sequencing artifact was a cluster of highly shared sequence variants. Across donors, presence/absence analyses took sequencing depth to be roughly uniform.

Primers: 60 Vbeta forward and 13 Jbeta reverse. TCRdb keeps only in-frame clones here, not all; method: immunoSEQ multiplex PCR. Here the sample spans around 100,000 clones, about 71% being singletons. V dropped 3 bases and J dropped 0 bases, with 10 bases sitting between them. Germline CDR1 LNHDA, CDR2 SQIVND (reference sequence). This CDR3 comprises 15 residues. This clone was recorded once. Antigen unknown. This TCR derives from a woman aged 45-65 years in good health and CMV-seronegative. Sequencing was carried out using PBMCs. The chain carries TRBV19 and TRBJ2-3; D gene unclear. The chain's CDR3 is CASSIFFYSTDTQYF. The DNA for the CDR3 is TGTGCCAGTAGTATTTTTTTTTATAGCACAGATACGCAGTATTTT.